Reported below is one T cell receptor (beta chain). Its cognate antigen is unknown. TCRdb keeps only in-frame clones here, not all; method: immunoSEQ multiplex PCR. The sample yields 100,000 to 150,000 clones, 91% seen once. Trimming took 5 bases from V and 4 from J; bases not matched to a gene: 6. Germline lookup yields CDR1 ENHRY and CDR2 SYGVKD. CDR3 length: 14 amino acids. The data were obtained in a study of T cell responses to AZD1222 COVID-19 vaccine. The study, taken as a whole, reports: Unmutated variant regions are reportedly the target of nearly half of TCRs that are spike-specific. Spike was spanned by vaccine-associated CD4 TCRs, with dominance at 160-218 and 743-854. Only 5 or 6 individuals given AZD1222 were seropositive at baseline.

The TCR comes from an adult who received the AZD1222 COVID-19 vaccine. This chain uses TRBV10-3 with TRBJ2-7; the match to TRBD1 covers 9 bases. The sample here was peripheral blood, taken 28 days after the second AZD1222 dose. The CDR3 DNA is TGTGCCATCAGTCGGGACAGGGAAGTTTACGAGCAGTACTTC. It encodes CAISRDREVYEQYF.